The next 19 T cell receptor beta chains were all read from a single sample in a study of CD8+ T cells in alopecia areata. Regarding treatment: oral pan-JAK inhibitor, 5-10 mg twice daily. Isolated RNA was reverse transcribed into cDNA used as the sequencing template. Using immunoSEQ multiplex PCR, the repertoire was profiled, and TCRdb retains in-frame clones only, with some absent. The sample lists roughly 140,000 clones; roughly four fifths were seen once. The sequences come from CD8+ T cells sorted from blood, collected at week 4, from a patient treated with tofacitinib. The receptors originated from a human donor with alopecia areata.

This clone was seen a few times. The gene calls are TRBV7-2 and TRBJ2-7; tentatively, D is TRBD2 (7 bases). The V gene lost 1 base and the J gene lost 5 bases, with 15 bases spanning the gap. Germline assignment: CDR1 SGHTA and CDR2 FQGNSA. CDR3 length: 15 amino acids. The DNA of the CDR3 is TGTGCCAGCAGCTTAGGCGGGGGCCTCCTTCACGAGCAGTACTTC. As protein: CASSLGGGLLHEQYF.

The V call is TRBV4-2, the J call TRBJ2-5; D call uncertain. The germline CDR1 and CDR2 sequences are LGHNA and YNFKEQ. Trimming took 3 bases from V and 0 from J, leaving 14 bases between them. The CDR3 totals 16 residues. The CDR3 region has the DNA TGTGCCAGCAGCCAGGGCGTTGGAAGGGACCAAGAGACCCAGTACTTC. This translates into CASSQGVGRDQETQYF.

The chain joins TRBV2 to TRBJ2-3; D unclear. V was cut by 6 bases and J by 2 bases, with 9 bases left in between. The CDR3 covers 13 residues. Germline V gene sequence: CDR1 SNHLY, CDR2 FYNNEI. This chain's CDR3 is CASSSGHTDTQYF. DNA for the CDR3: TGTGCCAGCAGCTCGGGCCACACAGATACGCAGTATTTT. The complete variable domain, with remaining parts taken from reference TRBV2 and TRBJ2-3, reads EPEVTQTPSHQVTQMGQEVILRCVPISNHLYFYWYRQILGQKVEFLVSFYNNEISEKSEIFDDQFSVERPDGSNFTLKIRSTKLEDSAMYFCASSSGHTDTQYFGPGTRLTVL.

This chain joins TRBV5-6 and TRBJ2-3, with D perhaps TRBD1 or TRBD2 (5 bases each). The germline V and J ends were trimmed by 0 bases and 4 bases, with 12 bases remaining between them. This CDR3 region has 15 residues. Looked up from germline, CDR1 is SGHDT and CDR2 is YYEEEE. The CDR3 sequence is CASSLADGDPDTQYF. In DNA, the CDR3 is TGTGCCAGCAGCTTGGCAGATGGGGACCCAGATACGCAGTATTTT.

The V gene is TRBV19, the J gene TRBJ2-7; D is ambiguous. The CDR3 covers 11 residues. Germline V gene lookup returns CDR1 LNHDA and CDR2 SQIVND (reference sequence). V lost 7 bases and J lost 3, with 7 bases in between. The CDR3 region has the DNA TGTGCCAGTATACTGAACTACGAGCAGTACTTC. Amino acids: CASILNYEQYF.

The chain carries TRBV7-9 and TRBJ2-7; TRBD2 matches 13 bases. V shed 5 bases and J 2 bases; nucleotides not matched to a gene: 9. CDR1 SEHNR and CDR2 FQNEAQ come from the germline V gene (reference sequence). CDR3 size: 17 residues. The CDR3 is CASSPRTSGGQTYEQYF. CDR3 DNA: TGTGCCAGCAGCCCACGGACTAGCGGGGGCCAAACCTACGAGCAGTACTTC.

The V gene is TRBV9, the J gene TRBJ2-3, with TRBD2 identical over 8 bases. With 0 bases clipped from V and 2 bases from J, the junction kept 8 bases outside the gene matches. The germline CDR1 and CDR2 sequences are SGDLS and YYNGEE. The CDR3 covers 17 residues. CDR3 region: CASSVEGLDSVTDTQYF. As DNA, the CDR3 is TGTGCCAGCAGCGTAGAGGGACTAGATTCTGTCACAGATACGCAGTATTTT.

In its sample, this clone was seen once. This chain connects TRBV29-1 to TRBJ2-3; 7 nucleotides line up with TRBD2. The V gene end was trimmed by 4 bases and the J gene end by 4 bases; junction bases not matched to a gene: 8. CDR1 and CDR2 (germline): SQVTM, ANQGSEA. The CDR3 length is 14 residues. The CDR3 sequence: CSVGREGPADTQYF. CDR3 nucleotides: TGCAGCGTTGGTAGGGAGGGGCCCGCAGATACGCAGTATTTT.

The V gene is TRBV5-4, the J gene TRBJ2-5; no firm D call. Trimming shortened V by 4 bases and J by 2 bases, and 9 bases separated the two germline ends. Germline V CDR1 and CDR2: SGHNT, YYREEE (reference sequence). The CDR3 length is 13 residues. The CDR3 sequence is CASSTDVQETQYF. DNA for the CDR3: TGTGCCAGCAGCACCGACGTACAAGAGACCCAGTACTTC. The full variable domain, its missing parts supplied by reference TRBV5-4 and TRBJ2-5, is ETGVTQSPTHLIKTRGQQVTLRCSSQSGHNTVSWYQQALGQGPQFIFQYYREEENGRGNFPPRFSGLQFPNYSSELNVNALELDDSALYLCASSTDVQETQYFGPGTRLLVL.

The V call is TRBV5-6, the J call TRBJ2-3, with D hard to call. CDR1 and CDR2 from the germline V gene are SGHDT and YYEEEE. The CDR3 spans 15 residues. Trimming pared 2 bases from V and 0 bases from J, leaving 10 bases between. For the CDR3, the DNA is TGTGCCAGCAGCTTACCGGGTGCTAGCACAGATACGCAGTATTTT. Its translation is CASSLPGASTDTQYF.

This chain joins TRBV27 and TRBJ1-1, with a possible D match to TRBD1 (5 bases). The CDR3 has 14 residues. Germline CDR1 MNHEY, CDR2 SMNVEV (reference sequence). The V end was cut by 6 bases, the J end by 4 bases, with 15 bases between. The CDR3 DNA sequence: TGTGCCAGCAGCCCACGGCGGGACGGCACTGAAGCTTTCTTT. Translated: CASSPRRDGTEAFF.

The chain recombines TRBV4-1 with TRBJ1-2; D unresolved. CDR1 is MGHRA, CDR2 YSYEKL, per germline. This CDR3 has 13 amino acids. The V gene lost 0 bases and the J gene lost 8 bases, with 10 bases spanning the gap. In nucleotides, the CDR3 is TGCGCCAGCAGCCAAGACCCCCTCTTGGGCTACACCTTC. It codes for CASSQDPLLGYTF.

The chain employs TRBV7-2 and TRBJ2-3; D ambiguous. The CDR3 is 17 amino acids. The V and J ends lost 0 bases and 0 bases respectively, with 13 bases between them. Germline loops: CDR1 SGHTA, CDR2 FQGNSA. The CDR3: CASSLAVRFPSTDTQYF. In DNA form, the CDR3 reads TGTGCCAGCAGCTTAGCGGTTCGTTTCCCTAGCACAGATACGCAGTATTTT.

CDR3 in DNA: TGCGCCAGCAGCCAATTGGAATTTGGGTACGAGCAGTACTTC. Its protein is CASSQLEFGYEQYF. The chain links TRBV4-1 to TRBJ2-7; D unclear. Deletions cut 2 bases from V and 4 bases from J, with 12 bases between. CDR1 and CDR2 from the germline V gene are MGHRA and YSYEKL. The CDR3 covers 14 residues.

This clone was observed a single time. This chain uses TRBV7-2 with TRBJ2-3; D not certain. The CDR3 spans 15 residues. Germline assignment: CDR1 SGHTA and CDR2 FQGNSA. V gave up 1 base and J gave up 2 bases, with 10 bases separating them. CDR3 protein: CASSLGATSTDTQYF. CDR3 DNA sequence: TGTGCCAGCAGCTTAGGGGCCACTTCCACAGATACGCAGTATTTT.

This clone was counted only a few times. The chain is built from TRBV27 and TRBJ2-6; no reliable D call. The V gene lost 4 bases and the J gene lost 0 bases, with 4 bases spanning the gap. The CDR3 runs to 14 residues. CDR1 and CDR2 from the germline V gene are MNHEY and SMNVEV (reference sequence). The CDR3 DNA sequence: TGTGCCAGCAGTTGGGGCTCTGGGGCCAACGTCCTGACTTTC. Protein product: CASSWGSGANVLTF.

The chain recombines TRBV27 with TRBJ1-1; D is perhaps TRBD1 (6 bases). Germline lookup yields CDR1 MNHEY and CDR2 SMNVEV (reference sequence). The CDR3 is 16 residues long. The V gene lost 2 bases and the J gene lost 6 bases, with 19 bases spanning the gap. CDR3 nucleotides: TGTGCCAGCAGTTTAAGGGGGTTTGTGGGGCCGGCTGAAGCTTTCTTT. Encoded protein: CASSLRGFVGPAEAFF.

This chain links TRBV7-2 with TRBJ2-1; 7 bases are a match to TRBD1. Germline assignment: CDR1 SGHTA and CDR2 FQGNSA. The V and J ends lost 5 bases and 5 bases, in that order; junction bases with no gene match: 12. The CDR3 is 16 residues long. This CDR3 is CASSRSTGAIHNEQFF. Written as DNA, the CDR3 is TGTGCCAGCAGCCGATCCACAGGGGCTATACACAATGAGCAGTTCTTC.

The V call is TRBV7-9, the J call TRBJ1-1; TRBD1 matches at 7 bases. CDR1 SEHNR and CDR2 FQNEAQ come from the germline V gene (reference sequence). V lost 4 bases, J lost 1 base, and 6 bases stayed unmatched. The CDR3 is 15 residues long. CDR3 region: CASSSRGRENTEAFF. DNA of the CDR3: TGTGCCAGCAGCTCAAGGGGGCGTGAGAACACTGAAGCTTTCTTT.